The clone carrying this TCR beta chain came up a few times. The antigen is undetermined. This PCR relied on a set of 60 Vbeta primers and 13 Jbeta primers. The table came from immunoSEQ multiplex PCR; TCRdb's copy has only in-frame clones and leaves some out. The sample yields 200,000 to 250,000 clones, 77% seen once. Germline CDR1 reads SEHNR; CDR2 reads FQNEAQ (reference sequence). The CDR3 spans 14 residues. V was clipped by 7 bases and J by 5 bases; unmatched bases: 9. This sample stems from a study of cytomegalovirus exposure and HLA in healthy donors. At the level of the study: Among the roughly 400 donors who were genotyped, roughly 86% fell in the genetic ancestry cluster that is associated with self-reported Caucasian donors.

Overall study findings and caveats: Relative to equally common others, HLA-associated TCR beta chains showed greater clonal expansion in a later analysis. The study carried out a later analysis of TCR beta sequences. It associated approximately 15,000 of them with specific HLA alleles at a false discovery rate of 0.05. TRBV6-2, TRBV6-3 and some other V segments were unresolvable in 87-base-pair reads.

This sequence originates from a woman aged 55-75 years in good health and CMV-seropositive. The sample comprised PBMCs. V gene TRBV7-9 combines with J gene TRBJ2-3; 7 bases are shared with TRBD2. CDR3 protein: CASTVAGVVDTQYF. CDR3 in DNA: TGTGCCAGCACCGTTGCGGGGGTGGTAGATACGCAGTATTTT.